The source of this T cell receptor beta chain is a study of glioma-infiltrating T cells after dendritic cell vaccination. Study-wide background: Patients received autologous tumor lysate-pulsed dendritic cell vaccination between about 2002 and 2013. Broader study findings: TCR clonality showed no direct relationship with survival.

Amplification used 60 V beta primers and 13 J beta primers. Clones were read by immunoSEQ multiplex PCR, and TCRdb kept only the in-frame ones, dropping some. The sample has approximately 48,000 clones, 75% to 90% seen once. Comment on this clone: Its antigen is unidentified.

Time point reported: after dendritic cell vaccination, including at tumor progression/relapse. Selection required adequate fresh-frozen tumor tissue plus more than two years' survival data. This CDR3 spans 13 amino acids. The germline V gene has CDR1 SGHNT and CDR2 YENEEA. V lost 7 bases to trimming and J lost 4 bases, with 14 bases between them. This clonotype originated in a human donor with glioblastoma. V gene TRBV11-3 combines with J gene TRBJ2-7, with a possible D match to TRBD1 (6 bases). The specimen comprised blood, sampled after dendritic cell vaccination. The CDR3 sequence is CASIPGHGYEQYF. The DNA for the CDR3 is TGTGCCAGCATACCGGGACATGGGTACGAGCAGTACTTC.